The sequence of this T cell receptor beta chain was determined in a study of T cell responses to AZD1222 COVID-19 vaccine. On the study more broadly: Combined were second doses at about 4 or about 12 weeks. Study-wide results and caveats: There were vaccine-associated CD4 TCRs across spike, dominant at 160-218 and 743-854. Clonal diversity may have been underestimated, and the donors were mostly white British, with more females than males. Just six AZD1222 recipients tested seropositive at baseline.

This clone was seen only a few times. The antigen remains undetermined. TCRdb keeps only in-frame clones here, not all; method: immunoSEQ multiplex PCR. Of 120,000 to 150,000 clones in the sample, roughly 88% were seen once. The TCR originated in an adult in good health. The starting material was peripheral blood, obtained on day 0 of AZD1222 vaccination.

The CDR3 loop reads CASSLVQSANTGELFF. CDR3 coding DNA: TGTGCCAGCAGCTTAGTGCAGTCCGCGAACACCGGGGAGCTGTTTTTT. The chain uses TRBV11-2 and TRBJ2-2; D unclear. Per the germline V gene, CDR1 is SGHAT and CDR2 is FQNNGV. V lost 1 base to trimming and J lost 0 bases, with 9 bases between them. The CDR3 contains 16 residues.